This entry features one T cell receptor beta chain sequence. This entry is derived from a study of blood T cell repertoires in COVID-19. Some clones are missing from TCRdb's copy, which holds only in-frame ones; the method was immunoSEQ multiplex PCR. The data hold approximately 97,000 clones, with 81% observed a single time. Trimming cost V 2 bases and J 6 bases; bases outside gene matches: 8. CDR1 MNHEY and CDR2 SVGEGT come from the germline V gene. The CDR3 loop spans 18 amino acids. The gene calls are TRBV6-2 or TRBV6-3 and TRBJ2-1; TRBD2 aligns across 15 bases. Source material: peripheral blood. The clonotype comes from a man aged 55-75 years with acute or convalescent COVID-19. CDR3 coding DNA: TGTGCCAGCAGTTACGGACTAGCGGGAGGGCCTCGGTCCAATGAGCAGTTCTTC. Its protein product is CASSYGLAGGPRSNEQFF.